Listed below are T cell receptor beta chains from one sample, sequenced in a study of blood T cell repertoires in COVID-19. Data came from immunoSEQ multiplex PCR; TCRdb stores just in-frame clones and leaves some out. Of 95,000 or so clones detected, about 80% appear once; the ten largest clones hold about a quarter. The sequenced sample was peripheral blood. The receptor set was obtained from a human donor in a cohort sampled during active COVID-19. CDR3s include the opening cysteine and the closing phenylalanine or tryptophan. The order of the fields is D gene, clone size, V gene, J gene, CDR3 protein, CDR3 DNA. The D gene is left open where the match is weak. Clone size is not always given. Where it is, it says once, few, many or a class for expanded clones.

TRBD2	.	TRBV29-1	TRBJ2-1	CSVEGGLAGDNEQFF	TGCAGCGTTGAAGGAGGGCTAGCGGGGGACAATGAGCAGTTCTTC
.	.	TRBV6-7	TRBJ1-5	CASSYPRQKPRLQHF	TGTGCCAGCAGTTACCCCCGACAGAAGCCCAGACTCCAGCATTTT
.	.	TRBV7-2	TRBJ1-1	CASSFRSEAFF	TGTGCCAGCAGCTTCCGGTCCGAAGCTTTCTTT
TRBD2	.	TRBV19	TRBJ2-7	CASSSSAAGGYEQYF	TGTGCCAGTAGTTCAAGTGCAGCGGGAGGCTACGAGCAGTACTTC
.	.	TRBV5-1	TRBJ2-7	CASSSISTGREQYF	TGCGCCAGCAGCTCAATATCAACAGGGCGTGAGCAGTACTTC
TRBD2	once	TRBV28	TRBJ2-3	CASTFPYSGNTDTQYF	TGTGCCAGCACCTTTCCGTATAGCGGGAACACAGATACGCAGTATTTT
TRBD1	.	TRBV7-2	TRBJ2-7	CASSLEGAKYF	TGTGCCAGCAGCTTAGAGGGGGCTAAGTACTTC
.	.	TRBV5-1	TRBJ2-1	CASSLGGVAGSSYNEQFF	TGCGCCAGCAGCTTGGGAGGTGTGGCGGGGAGCTCCTACAATGAGCAGTTCTTC
TRBD2	.	TRBV10-1	TRBJ2-7	CASSAHQRESSYEQYF	TGCGCCAGCAGTGCACATCAGCGGGAGAGCTCCTACGAGCAGTACTTC
TRBD1	.	TRBV4-3	TRBJ2-2	CASSQGQFSTGELFF	TGCGCCAGCAGCCAGGGACAGTTCTCCACCGGGGAGCTGTTTTTT
TRBD2	.	TRBV7-9	TRBJ2-5	CASSLEGGTSGGGETQYF	TGTGCCAGCAGCTTAGAGGGCGGGACTAGCGGAGGGGGAGAGACCCAGTACTTC
.	.	TRBV10-1	TRBJ1-2	CASSESRGRGYGYTF	TGCGCCAGCAGTGAGTCGCGGGGTCGGGGCTATGGCTACACCTTC
.	.	TRBV11-2	TRBJ1-1	CASSLVGIAEAFF	TGTGCCAGCAGCTTAGTCGGTATCGCTGAAGCTTTCTTT
TRBD1	.	TRBV28	TRBJ2-2	CASSPAGQGTTGELFF	TGTGCCAGCAGTCCCGCGGGACAGGGGACCACCGGGGAGCTGTTTTTT
TRBD1	once	TRBV3-1/TRBV3-2	TRBJ1-2	CASSQRQGIGGYTF	TGTGCCAGCAGCCAAAGACAGGGTATAGGTGGCTACACCTTC
.	.	TRBV6-5	TRBJ1-6	CASTRGGGSPLHF	TGTGCCAGCACTCGCGGGGGGGGGTCACCCCTCCACTTT
.	.	TRBV6-5	TRBJ1-4	CASNLPRGPNEKLFF	TGTGCCAGCAACTTACCAAGGGGTCCTAATGAAAAACTGTTTTTT
TRBD1	once	TRBV12-3/TRBV12-4	TRBJ1-1	CASSNDRVSEAFF	TGTGCCAGCAGTAACGACAGGGTGTCTGAAGCTTTCTTT
TRBD1	.	TRBV5-1	TRBJ1-4	CASSLEPLTGGIDEKLFF	TGCGCCAGCAGCTTGGAACCCCTGACAGGGGGCATTGATGAAAAACTGTTTTTT
TRBD1	.	TRBV4-1	TRBJ2-4	CASSQEGGGQGNIQYF	TGCGCCAGCAGCCAAGAAGGAGGAGGACAGGGGAACATTCAGTACTTC
.	.	TRBV28	TRBJ2-3	CASRGGSGVIDTQYF	TGTGCCAGCAGGGGTGGTAGCGGCGTCATAGATACGCAGTATTTT
TRBD1	once	TRBV18	TRBJ1-1	CASSLTTGGGTEAFF	TGTGCCAGCTCACTGACGACAGGGGGAGGTACTGAAGCTTTCTTT
TRBD1	.	TRBV7-3	TRBJ2-4	CASSTGGSDIQYF	TGTGCCAGCTCCACAGGGGGGTCTGACATTCAGTACTTC